Sequencing of this TCR beta chain was carried out in a study of TIL therapy for anti-PD-1-resistant metastatic lung cancer. As for the study in general: By whole-exome sequencing, median non-synonymous tumor mutation burden was around 1.5 mutations per megabase. Study-wide findings and caveats: The cohort had more treatment-naive, never-smoker and oncogene-addicted patients than typical. Compared with baseline intratumoral T cells, expanded TIL cultures were more clonal and less diverse (around 5.9% vs 31%).

Note on this clone: Its antigen is undetermined.

This was the immunoSEQ v3 assay. This table comes from immunoSEQ multiplex PCR, and its TCRdb copy is limited to in-frame clones, with some not included. The table includes under 100,000 clones, 50% to 70% detected once. The time point denotes: pre-treatment sample, taken before nivolumab and TIL therapy. Most excised metastases sampled were pleural nodules or supraclavicular lymph nodes. The TCR originated in a person between 25 and 80 years old with non-small cell lung cancer. This specimen was tumor tissue, taken at baseline.

This chain's CDR3 is CASSLQGKKTQYF. The CDR3 bases are TGTGCCAGCAGTTTGCAGGGTAAGAAGACCCAGTACTTC. The V gene is TRBV12-3 or TRBV12-4, the J gene TRBJ2-5, with a weak D call TRBD1 (5 bases). The V end was cut by 3 bases, the J end by 6 bases, with 11 bases between. The CDR3 length is 13 residues.